The clone carrying this T cell receptor (beta chain) was seen only once. As originally analysed: Estimates of nucleated cell counts were drawn from the amplification of reference gene primers. The assay was immunoSEQ multiplex PCR, and TCRdb's table has in-frame clones only and misses some. That table gives V, J and clone size, and the DNA gave D and trimming. The sample yields 150,000 or so clones, around 72% seen once. Germline CDR1 is LGHDT and CDR2 is YNNKEL (reference sequence). CDR3 size: 13 residues. Between the trimmed V and J ends, which lost 4 bases and 3 bases, there was a span of 8 bases. The data were obtained in a study of blood T cell repertoires in COVID-19. At the level of the study: Some COVID-19 samples were acute and others convalescent; all came from the United States, Italy and Spain. Sample material is recorded as cDNA or gDNA derived from T cells, B-cell-depleted T cells, or PBMCs.

The specimen was peripheral blood. The TCR sequence derives from a woman older than 75 with acute or convalescent COVID-19. The chain carries TRBV3-1 (or the pseudogene TRBV3-2) and TRBJ2-3, with D hard to call. CDR3 loop: CASSPGRTDTQYF. The CDR3 DNA reads as TGTGCCAGCAGCCCAGGTCGAACAGATACGCAGTATTTT.